Following are 2 T cell receptor beta chains from one sample sequenced in a study of blood T cell repertoires in COVID-19. Measured with immunoSEQ multiplex PCR; TCRdb has only the in-frame clones, and not every one. Seen here are 130,000 to 150,000 clones, about 80% observed once, and the top ten hold 3.5%. What was sequenced was peripheral blood. The receptors stem from a man between 65 and 80 years old who had recovered from COVID-19.

V is TRBV2 and J is TRBJ2-1; TRBD2 agrees at 7 bases. Losses at the gene ends were 5 bases for V and 6 bases for J; bases not matched to a gene: 7. The CDR3 is 14 residues long. The germline gives CDR1 SNHLY, CDR2 FYNNEI. In DNA form, the CDR3 reads TGTGCCAGCAGTTGGACTAGGGCTGCCAATGAGCAGTTCTTC. Its protein is CASSWTRAANEQFF.

The gene calls are TRBV5-1 and TRBJ2-1; D call uncertain. The length of the CDR3 is 13 residues. Looked up from germline, CDR1 is SGHRS and CDR2 is YFSETQ. V gave up 9 bases and J gave up 6 bases, with 16 bases separating them. The CDR3: CATRASGGNEQFF. In DNA, the CDR3 is TGCGCCACGAGAGCGTCCGGCGGCAATGAGCAGTTCTTC. The full variable domain, its missing parts supplied by reference TRBV5-1 and TRBJ2-1, is KAGVTQTPRYLIKTRGQQVTLSCSPISGHRSVSWYQQTPGQGLQFLFEYFSETQRNKGNFPGRFSGRQFSNSRSEMNVSTLELGDSALYLCATRASGGNEQFFGPGTRLTVL.